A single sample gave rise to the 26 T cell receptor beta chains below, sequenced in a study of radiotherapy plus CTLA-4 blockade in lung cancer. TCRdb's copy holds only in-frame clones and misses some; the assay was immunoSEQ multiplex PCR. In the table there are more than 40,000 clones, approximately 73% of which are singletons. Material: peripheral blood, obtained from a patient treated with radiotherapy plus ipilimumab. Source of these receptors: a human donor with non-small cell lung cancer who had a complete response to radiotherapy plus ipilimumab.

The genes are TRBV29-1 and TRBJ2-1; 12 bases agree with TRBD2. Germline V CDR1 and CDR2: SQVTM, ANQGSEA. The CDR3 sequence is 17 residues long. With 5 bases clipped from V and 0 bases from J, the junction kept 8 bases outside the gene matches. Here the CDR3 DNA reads TGCAGCGTTTCCGGGACTAGCGGGCTACGCTCCTACAATGAGCAGTTCTTC. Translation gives CSVSGTSGLRSYNEQFF.

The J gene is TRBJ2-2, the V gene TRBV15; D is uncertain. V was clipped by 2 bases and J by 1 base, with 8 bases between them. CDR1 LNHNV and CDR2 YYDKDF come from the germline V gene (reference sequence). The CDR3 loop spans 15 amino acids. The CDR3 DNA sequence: TGTGCCACCAGCAGAACGAACAAGAACACCGGGGAGCTGTTTTTT. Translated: CATSRTNKNTGELFF. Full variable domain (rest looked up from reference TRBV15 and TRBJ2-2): DAMVIQNPRYQVTQFGKPVTLSCSQTLNHNVMYWYQQKSSQAPKLLFHYYDKDFNNEADTPDNFQSRRPNTSFCFLDIRSPGLGDTAMYLCATSRTNKNTGELFFGEGSRLTVL.

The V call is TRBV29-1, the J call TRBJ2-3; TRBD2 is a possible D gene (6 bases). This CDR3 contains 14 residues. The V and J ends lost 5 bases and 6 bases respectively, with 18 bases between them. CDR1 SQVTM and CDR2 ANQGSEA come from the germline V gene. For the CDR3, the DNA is TGCAGCGTTACCGGGAGAGGGGTTTCTGATACGCAGTATTTT. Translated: CSVTGRGVSDTQYF.

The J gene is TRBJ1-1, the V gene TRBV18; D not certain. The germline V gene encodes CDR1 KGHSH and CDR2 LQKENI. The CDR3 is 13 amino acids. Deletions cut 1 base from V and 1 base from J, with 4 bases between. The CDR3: CASSPLGNTEAFF. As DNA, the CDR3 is TGTGCCAGCTCACCACTCGGGAACACTGAAGCTTTCTTT.

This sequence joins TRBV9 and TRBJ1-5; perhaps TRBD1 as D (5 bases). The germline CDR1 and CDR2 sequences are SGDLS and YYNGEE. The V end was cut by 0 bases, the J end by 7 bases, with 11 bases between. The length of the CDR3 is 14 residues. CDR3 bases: TGTGCCAGCAGCGTAGATGACAGCCCGCAGCCCCAGCATTTT. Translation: CASSVDDSPQPQHF.

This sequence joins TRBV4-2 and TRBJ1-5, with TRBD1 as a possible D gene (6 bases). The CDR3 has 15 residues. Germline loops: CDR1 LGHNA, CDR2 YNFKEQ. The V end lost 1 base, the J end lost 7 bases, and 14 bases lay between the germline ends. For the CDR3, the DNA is TGTGCCAGCAGCCAAGGCTCAGGGGTAGGGCAGCCCCAGCATTTT. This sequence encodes CASSQGSGVGQPQHF.

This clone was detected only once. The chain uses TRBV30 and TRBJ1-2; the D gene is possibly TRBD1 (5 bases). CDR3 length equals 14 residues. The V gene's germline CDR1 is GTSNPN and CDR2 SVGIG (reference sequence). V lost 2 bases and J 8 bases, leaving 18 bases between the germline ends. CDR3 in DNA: TGTGCCTGGAGTACTCCGGGGGGTTTCTGGGGCTACACCTTC. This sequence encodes CAWSTPGGFWGYTF.

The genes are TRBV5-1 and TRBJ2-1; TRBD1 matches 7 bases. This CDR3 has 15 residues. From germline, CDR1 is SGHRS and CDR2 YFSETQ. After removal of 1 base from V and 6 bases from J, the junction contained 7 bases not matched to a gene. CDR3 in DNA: TGCGCCAGCAGCTTGACAGGGGAAAGGGTCAATGAGCAGTTCTTC. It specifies CASSLTGERVNEQFF.

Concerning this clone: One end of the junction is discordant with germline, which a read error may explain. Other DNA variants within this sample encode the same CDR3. DNA of the CDR3: TGCGCCAGCAGCAGTGGTGGACAGCAGAACACTGAGGCTTTCTTT. Translation: CASSSGGQQNTEAFF. This chain uses TRBV5-1 with TRBJ1-1; maybe TRBD1 (6 bases). The CDR3 extends over 15 amino acids. The germline CDR1 and CDR2 sequences are SGHRS and YFSETQ. The full variable domain, with the rest looked up from reference TRBV5-1 and TRBJ1-1, is KAGVTQTPRYLIKTRGQQVTLSCSPISGHRSVSWYQQTPGQGLQFLFEYFSETQRNKGNFPGRFSGRQFSNSRSEMNVSTLELGDSALYLCASSSGGQQNTEAFFGQGTRLTVV.

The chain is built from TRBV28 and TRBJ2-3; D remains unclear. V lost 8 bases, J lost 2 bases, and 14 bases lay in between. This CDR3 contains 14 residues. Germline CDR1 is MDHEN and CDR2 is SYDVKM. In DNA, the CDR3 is TGTGCCAGCGCGTCCCCGTCTAACACAGATACGCAGTATTTT. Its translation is CASASPSNTDTQYF.

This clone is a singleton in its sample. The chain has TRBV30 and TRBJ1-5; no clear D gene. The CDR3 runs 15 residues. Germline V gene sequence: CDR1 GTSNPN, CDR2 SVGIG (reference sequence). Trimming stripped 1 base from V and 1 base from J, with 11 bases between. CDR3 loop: CAWSGGLMSNQPQHF. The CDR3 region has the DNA TGTGCCTGGAGTGGCGGACTGATGAGCAATCAGCCCCAGCATTTT.

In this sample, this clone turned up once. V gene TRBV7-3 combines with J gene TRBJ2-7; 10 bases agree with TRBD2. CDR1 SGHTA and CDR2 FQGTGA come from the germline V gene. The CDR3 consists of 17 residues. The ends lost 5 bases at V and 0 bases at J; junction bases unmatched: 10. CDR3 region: CASSPTGTSVSSYEQYF. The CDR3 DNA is TGTGCCAGCAGCCCCACCGGGACTAGCGTTAGCTCCTACGAGCAGTACTTC.

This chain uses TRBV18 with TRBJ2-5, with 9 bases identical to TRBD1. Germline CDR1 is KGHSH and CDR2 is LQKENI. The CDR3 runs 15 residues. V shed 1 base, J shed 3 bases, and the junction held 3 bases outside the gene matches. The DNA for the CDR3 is TGTGCCAGCTCACCACTCACAGGGGGCGAAGAGACCCAGTACTTC. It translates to CASSPLTGGEETQYF.

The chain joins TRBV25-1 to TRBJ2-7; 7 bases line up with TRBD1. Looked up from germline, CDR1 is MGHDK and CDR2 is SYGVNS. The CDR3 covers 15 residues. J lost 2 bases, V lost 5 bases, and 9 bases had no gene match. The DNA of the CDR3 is TGTGCCAGCAGTACGTCCAGGACAGGAGCCTACGAGCAGTACTTC. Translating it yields CASSTSRTGAYEQYF.

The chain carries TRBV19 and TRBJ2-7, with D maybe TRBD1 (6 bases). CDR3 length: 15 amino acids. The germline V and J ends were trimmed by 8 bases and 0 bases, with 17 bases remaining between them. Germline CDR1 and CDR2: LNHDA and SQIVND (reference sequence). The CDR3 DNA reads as TGTGCCAGTTCGGACAGCCATAGACTCTCCTACGAGCAGTACTTC. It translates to CASSDSHRLSYEQYF.

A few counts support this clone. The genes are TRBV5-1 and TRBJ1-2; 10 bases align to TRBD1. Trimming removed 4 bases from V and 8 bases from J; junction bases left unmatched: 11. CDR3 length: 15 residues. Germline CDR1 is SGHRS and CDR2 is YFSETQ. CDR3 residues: CASSRTLLGQGGYTF. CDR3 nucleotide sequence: TGCGCCAGCAGCCGCACACTACTGGGACAGGGGGGCTACACCTTC. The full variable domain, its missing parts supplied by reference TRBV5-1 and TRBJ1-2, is KAGVTQTPRYLIKTRGQQVTLSCSPISGHRSVSWYQQTPGQGLQFLFEYFSETQRNKGNFPGRFSGRQFSNSRSEMNVSTLELGDSALYLCASSRTLLGQGGYTFGSGTRLTVV.

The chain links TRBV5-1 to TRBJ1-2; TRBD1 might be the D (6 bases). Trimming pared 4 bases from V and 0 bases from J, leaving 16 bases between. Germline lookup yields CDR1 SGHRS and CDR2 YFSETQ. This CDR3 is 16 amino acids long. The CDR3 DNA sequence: TGCGCCAGCAGCCTCCCGGGGGGGCCCACTAACTATGGCTACACCTTC. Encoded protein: CASSLPGGPTNYGYTF.

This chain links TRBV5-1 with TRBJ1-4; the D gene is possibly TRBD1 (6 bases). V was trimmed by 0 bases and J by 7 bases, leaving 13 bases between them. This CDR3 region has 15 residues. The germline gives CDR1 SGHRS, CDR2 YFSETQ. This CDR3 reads CASSLEGGHFEKLFF. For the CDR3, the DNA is TGCGCCAGCAGCTTGGAGGGGGGGCATTTTGAAAAACTGTTTTTT. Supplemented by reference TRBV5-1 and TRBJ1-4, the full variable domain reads KAGVTQTPRYLIKTRGQQVTLSCSPISGHRSVSWYQQTPGQGLQFLFEYFSETQRNKGNFPGRFSGRQFSNSRSEMNVSTLELGDSALYLCASSLEGGHFEKLFFGSGTQLSVL.

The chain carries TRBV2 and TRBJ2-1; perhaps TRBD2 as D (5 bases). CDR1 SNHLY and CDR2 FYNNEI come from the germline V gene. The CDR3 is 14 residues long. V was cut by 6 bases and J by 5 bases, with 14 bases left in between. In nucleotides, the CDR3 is TGTGCCAGCAGAACAGCGGCAAACCACAATGAGCAGTTCTTC. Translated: CASRTAANHNEQFF.

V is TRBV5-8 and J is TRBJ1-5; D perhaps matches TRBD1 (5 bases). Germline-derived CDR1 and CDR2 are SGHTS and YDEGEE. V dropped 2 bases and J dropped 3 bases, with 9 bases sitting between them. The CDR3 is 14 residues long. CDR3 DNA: TGTGCCAGCAGCTTCGGGGGGAACAATCAGCCCCAGCATTTT. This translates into CASSFGGNNQPQHF.

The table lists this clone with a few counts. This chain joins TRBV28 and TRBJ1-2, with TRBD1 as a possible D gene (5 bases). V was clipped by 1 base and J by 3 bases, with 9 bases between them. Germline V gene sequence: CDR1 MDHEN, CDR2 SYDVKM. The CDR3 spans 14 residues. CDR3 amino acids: CASSLSGAYYGYTF. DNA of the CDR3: TGTGCCAGCAGTTTATCTGGGGCGTACTATGGCTACACCTTC.

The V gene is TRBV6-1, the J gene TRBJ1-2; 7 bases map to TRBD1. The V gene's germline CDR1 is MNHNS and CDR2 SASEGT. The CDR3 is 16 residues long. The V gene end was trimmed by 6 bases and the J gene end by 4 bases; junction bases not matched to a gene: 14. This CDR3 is CASRETGTARGYGYTF. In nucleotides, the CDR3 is TGTGCCAGCAGGGAAACCGGGACAGCGAGGGGCTATGGCTACACCTTC.

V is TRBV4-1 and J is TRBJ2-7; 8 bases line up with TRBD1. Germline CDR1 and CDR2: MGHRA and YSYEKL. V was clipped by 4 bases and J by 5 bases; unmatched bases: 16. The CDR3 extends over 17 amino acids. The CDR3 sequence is CASSRWTGLGYGDEQYF. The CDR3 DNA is TGCGCCAGCAGCCGATGGACAGGGCTCGGTTACGGTGACGAGCAGTACTTC.

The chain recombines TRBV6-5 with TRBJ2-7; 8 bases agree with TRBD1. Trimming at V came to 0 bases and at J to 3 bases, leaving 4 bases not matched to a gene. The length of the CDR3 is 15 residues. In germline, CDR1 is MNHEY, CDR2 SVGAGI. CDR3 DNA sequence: TGTGCCAGCAGTTACTCGATAACAGGGGGCTACGAGCAGTACTTC. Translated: CASSYSITGGYEQYF.

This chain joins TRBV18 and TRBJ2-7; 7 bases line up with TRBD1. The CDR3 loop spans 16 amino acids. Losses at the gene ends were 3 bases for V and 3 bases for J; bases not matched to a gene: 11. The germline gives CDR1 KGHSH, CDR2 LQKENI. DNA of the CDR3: TGTGCCAGCTCACCTATGGGACAGATTCGTCTCTACGAGCAGTACTTC. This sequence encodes CASSPMGQIRLYEQYF.

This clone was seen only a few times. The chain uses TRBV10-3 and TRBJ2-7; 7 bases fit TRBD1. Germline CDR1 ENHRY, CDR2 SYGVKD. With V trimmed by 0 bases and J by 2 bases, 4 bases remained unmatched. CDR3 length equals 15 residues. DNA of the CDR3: TGTGCCATCAGTGAGTCGACAGGGCGACCCTACGAGCAGTACTTC. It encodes CAISESTGRPYEQYF.